What follows are 11 T cell receptor beta chains derived from one specimen sequenced in a study of control samples from healthy donors and cancer patients. Measured with immunoSEQ multiplex PCR; TCRdb has only the in-frame clones, and not every one. Among tens of thousands of clones listed, around 84% were seen once. Sequenced input: PBMCs. The receptor set was obtained from a man in his sixties or seventies with lung cancer.

The genes are TRBV7-8 and TRBJ2-7, with TRBD2 as a possible D gene (5 bases). CDR1 SGHVS and CDR2 FQNEAQ come from the germline V gene. V was cut by 3 bases and J by 2 bases, with 11 bases left in between. This CDR3 contains 14 residues. The CDR3 nucleotides read TGTGCCAGCAGCTTGGGCGACGGGGCCTACGAGCAGTACTTC. It encodes CASSLGDGAYEQYF.

This chain links TRBV23-1 with TRBJ2-7; D is possibly TRBD1 (7 bases). TRBV23-1 is recorded as an ORF, its role being uncertain. Trimming shortened V by 3 bases and J by 1 base, and 25 bases separated the two germline ends. The CDR3 extends over 19 amino acids. CDR3 loop: CASSHYRDSRDSLSYEQYF. The CDR3 DNA is TGCGCCAGCAGTCACTATAGGGACAGCCGGGACTCCTTGTCCTACGAGCAGTACTTC.

The gene calls are TRBV19 and TRBJ2-3, with 12 nucleotides matching TRBD2. Trimming removed 5 bases from V and 0 bases from J; junction bases left unmatched: 12. The CDR3 runs 19 residues. Per germline, CDR1 LNHDA and CDR2 SQIVND (reference sequence). The CDR3 region is CASSSRLAGANPSTDTQYF. The CDR3 nucleotides are TGTGCCAGTAGTTCGCGACTAGCGGGAGCGAACCCTAGCACAGATACGCAGTATTTT.

The chain links TRBV9 to TRBJ2-1; TRBD1 or TRBD2 may be the D gene (6 bases each). Between the trimmed V and J ends, which lost 4 bases and 9 bases, there was a span of 23 bases. This CDR3 has 16 residues. The germline gives CDR1 SGDLS, CDR2 YYNGEE. DNA for the CDR3: TGTGCCAGCAGCCCGAACCCAGGGACGGGGGCATTTGAGCAGTTCTTC. Encoded protein: CASSPNPGTGAFEQFF. The variable domain in full, with the rest retrieved from reference TRBV9 and TRBJ2-1, is DSGVTQTPKHLITATGQRVTLRCSPRSGDLSVYWYQQSLDQGLQFLIQYYNGEERAKGNILERFSAQQFPDLHSELNLSSLELGDSALYFCASSPNPGTGAFEQFFGPGTRLTVL.

The J gene is TRBJ2-7, the V gene TRBV7-9, with TRBD2 as a possible D gene (5 bases). In germline, CDR1 is SEHNR, CDR2 FQNEAQ (reference sequence). The CDR3 runs to 15 residues. The germline V and J ends were trimmed by 5 bases and 2 bases, with 16 bases remaining between them. The CDR3 DNA follows: TGTGCCAGCAGCCACCCCCCAGCGGCCGCCTACGAGCAGTACTTC. Residues: CASSHPPAAAYEQYF.

This chain uses TRBV7-3 with TRBJ2-3, with TRBD2 matching 12 bases. Germline trimming cut 5 bases from V and 6 bases from J; bases unmatched to any gene: 6. Per the germline V gene, CDR1 is SGHTA and CDR2 is FQGTGA. CDR3 length: 15 amino acids. In DNA form, the CDR3 reads TGTGCCAGCAGCCCACTAGCGGGGGGTGTGGATACGCAGTATTTT. This codes for CASSPLAGGVDTQYF.

CDR3 sequence reads: CAISAQGRESPLHF. The CDR3 bases are TGTGCCATCAGTGCGCAGGGTAGGGAATCACCCCTCCACTTT. The chain employs TRBV10-3 and TRBJ1-6; D might be TRBD1 (5 bases). Germline assignment: CDR1 ENHRY and CDR2 SYGVKD. The CDR3 loop spans 14 amino acids. Trimming stripped 4 bases from V and 10 bases from J, with 14 bases between.

V and J are TRBV15 and TRBJ2-7, with D maybe TRBD1 (5 bases). Looked up from germline, CDR1 is LNHNV and CDR2 is YYDKDF (reference sequence). This CDR3 spans 14 amino acids. V shed 3 bases and J shed 2 bases, with 11 bases lying between them. CDR3 sequence reads: CATSRQLGPYEQYF. In DNA form, the CDR3 reads TGTGCCACCAGCAGGCAGTTGGGGCCCTACGAGCAGTACTTC.

The CDR3 here is CASSIPSLGRVNYGYTF. Here the CDR3 DNA reads TGTGCCAGTAGTATACCTTCTCTGGGCAGGGTAAACTATGGCTACACCTTC. This chain uses TRBV19 with TRBJ1-2; D may be TRBD1 (5 bases). There are 17 residues in the CDR3. Germline V lookup: CDR1 LNHDA, CDR2 SQIVND (reference sequence). V lost 2 bases and J lost 2, with 18 bases in between.

The V and J genes are TRBV7-9 and TRBJ2-2, with 10 bases identical to TRBD1. Losses at the gene ends were 11 bases for V and 4 bases for J; bases not matched to a gene: 7. Germline lookup yields CDR1 SEHNR and CDR2 FQNEAQ (reference sequence). The CDR3 is made up of 14 amino acids. The CDR3 is CAGDRGPSTGELFF. CDR3 sequence (DNA): TGTGCCGGCGACAGGGGGCCGAGCACCGGGGAGCTGTTTTTT.

This clone appeared a single time. V gene TRBV11-3 combines with J gene TRBJ2-3, with 11 bases matching TRBD2. This CDR3 has 16 residues. The germline V gene encodes CDR1 SGHNT and CDR2 YENEEA. The V segment lost 5 bases and the J segment 2 bases; nucleotides outside the gene matches: 6. Written as DNA, the CDR3 is TGTGCCAGCAGCCGAGGGACTAGCGGACACACAGATACGCAGTATTTT. This codes for CASSRGTSGHTDTQYF.